This TCR beta chain emerged from a study of blood T cells in healthy people across ages. Whole-study findings and limits: Among long-lived donors, naive CD4+ cells were more numerous and diversity higher than in aged donors. Measured against age, TCR beta diversity per million T cells decreased in a roughly linear manner. PBMCs went unsorted, and a conclusive naive versus antigen-experienced comparison was therefore prevented. Considered underestimates were the diversity estimates obtained from one million T cells.

Primers used in a second PCR of about 7 to 12 cycles were a sample-barcoded 5' primer and a J-beta primer mix. TCRdb used MiXCR to reprocess the 5' RACE reads, holding one entry per CDR3 protein. Of 1.5 million to 1.9 million distinct CDR3 sequences in the sample, under 55% were seen once. The CDR3 covers 14 residues. V shed 0 bases and J shed 8 bases, with 12 bases lying between them. Germline V gene lookup returns CDR1 SGHRS and CDR2 YFSETQ. In the case of this clonotype: What it binds is unknown.

V gene TRBV5-1 combines with J gene TRBJ2-1; possible D gene TRBD1, 5 bases. The receptor was derived from a woman aged 18-30 years in good health. The source material was blood. The CDR3 DNA reads as TGCGCCAGCAGCTTGGCCAGCGAAGGGGATGAGCAGTTCTTC. This translates into CASSLASEGDEQFF.